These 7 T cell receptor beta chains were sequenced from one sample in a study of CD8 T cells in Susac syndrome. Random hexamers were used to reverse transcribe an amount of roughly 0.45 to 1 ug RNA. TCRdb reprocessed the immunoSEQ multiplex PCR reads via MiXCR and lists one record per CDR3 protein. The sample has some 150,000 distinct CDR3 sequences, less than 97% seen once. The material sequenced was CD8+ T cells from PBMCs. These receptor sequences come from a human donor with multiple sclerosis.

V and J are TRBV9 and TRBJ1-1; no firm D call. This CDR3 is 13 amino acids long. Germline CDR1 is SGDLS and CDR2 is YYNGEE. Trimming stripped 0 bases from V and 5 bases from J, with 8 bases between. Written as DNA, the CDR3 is TGTGCCAGCAGCGTAGGCGTAACGACTGAAGCTTTCTTT. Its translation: CASSVGVTTEAFF.

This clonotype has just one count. The CDR3 reads CASSGGQLYEQYV. CDR3 bases: TGTGCCAGCAGCGGGGGACAGCTGTACGAGCAGTACGTC. The rearrangement joins TRBV7-9 to TRBJ2-7; TRBD1 matches at 7 bases. V lost 5 bases to trimming and J lost 4 bases; unmatched junction nucleotides: 5. The CDR3 covers 13 residues. The germline gives CDR1 SEHNR, CDR2 FQNEAQ (reference sequence).

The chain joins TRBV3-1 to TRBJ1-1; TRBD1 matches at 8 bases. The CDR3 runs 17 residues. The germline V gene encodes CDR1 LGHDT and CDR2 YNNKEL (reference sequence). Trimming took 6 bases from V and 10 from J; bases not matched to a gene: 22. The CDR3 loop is CASSRGGVGSGGGGAFF. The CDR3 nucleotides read TGTGCCAGCAGTAGGGGAGGGGTAGGCTCAGGGGGCGGAGGAGCTTTCTTT.

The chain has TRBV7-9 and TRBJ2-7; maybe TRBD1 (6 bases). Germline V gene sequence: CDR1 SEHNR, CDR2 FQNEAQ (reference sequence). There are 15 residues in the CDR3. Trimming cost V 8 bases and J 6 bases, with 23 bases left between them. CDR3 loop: CASQSASLGGAEQYF. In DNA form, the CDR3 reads TGTGCCAGCCAATCCGCTTCCCTTGGGGGCGCCGAGCAGTACTTC.

In nucleotides, the CDR3 is TGCGCCAGCAGCCAAGAGACCGCAGGAGGACAAGAGACCCAGTACTTC. Translation gives CASSQETAGGQETQYF. The chain has TRBV4-1 and TRBJ2-5; maybe TRBD2 (5 bases). V lost 0 bases to trimming and J lost 2 bases, with 13 bases between them. This CDR3 contains 16 residues. From germline, CDR1 is MGHRA and CDR2 YSYEKL.

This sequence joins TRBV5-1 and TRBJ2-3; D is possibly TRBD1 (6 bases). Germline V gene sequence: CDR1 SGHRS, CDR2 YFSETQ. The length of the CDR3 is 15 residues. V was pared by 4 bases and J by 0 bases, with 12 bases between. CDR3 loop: CASSTGTQSTDTQYF. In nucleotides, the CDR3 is TGCGCCAGCAGCACAGGGACCCAGAGCACAGATACGCAGTATTTT.

This CDR3 is CASSPRVSSYEQYV. In nucleotides, the CDR3 is TGTGCCAGCAGCCCCCGGGTGAGCTCCTACGAGCAGTACGTC. The V call is TRBV11-1, the J call TRBJ2-7, with D hard to call. The V gene's germline CDR1 is SGHAT and CDR2 FQDESV (reference sequence). CDR3 length equals 14 residues. V shed 5 bases and J shed 0 bases, with 11 bases lying between them.